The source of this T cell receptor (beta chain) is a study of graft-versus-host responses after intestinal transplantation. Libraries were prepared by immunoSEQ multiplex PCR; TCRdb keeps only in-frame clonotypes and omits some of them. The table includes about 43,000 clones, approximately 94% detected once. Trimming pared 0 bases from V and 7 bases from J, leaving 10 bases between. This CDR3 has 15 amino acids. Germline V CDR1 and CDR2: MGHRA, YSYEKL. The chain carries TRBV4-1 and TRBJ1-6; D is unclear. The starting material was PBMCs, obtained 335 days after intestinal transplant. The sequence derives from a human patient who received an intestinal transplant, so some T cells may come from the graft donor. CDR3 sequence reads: CASSQDRTANSPLHF. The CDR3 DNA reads TGCGCCAGCAGCCAAGACAGGACGGCCAATTCACCCCTCCACTTT.